These 5 T cell receptor beta chains originate from one sample sequenced in a study of OX40 agonist ivuxolimab in advanced cancers. Receptors were amplified or captured by the immunoSEQ multiplex PCR assay. In TCRdb, the immuneACCESS table is reduced to in-frame sequences with V and J assigned. These tables do not hold every clone; where another copy was compared, an unresolved V gene accounts for under half, and the others remain unexplained. Counted in this sample were under 75,000 clones; roughly 86% of them appeared once. The ten most abundant clones make up more than 2% of the sample. The sample consisted of CD4+ or CD8+ T cells sorted from blood, taken in a trial of the OX40 agonist ivuxolimab. The receptors originated from an adult with an advanced solid tumor such as melanoma, head and neck, liver or kidney cancer.

V gene TRBV10-3 combines with J gene TRBJ2-2, with 7 nucleotides matching TRBD2. The CDR3 is 18 amino acids. Germline values: CDR1 ENHRY, CDR2 SYGVKD. V lost 1 base to trimming and J lost 5 bases; unmatched junction nucleotides: 13. The CDR3 protein is CAISEFGASGKGTGELFF. CDR3 nucleotide sequence: TGTGCCATCAGTGAGTTTGGGGCTAGCGGAAAGGGAACCGGGGAGCTGTTTTTT.

This clone was detected a few times. CDR3 sequence reads: CASSLSIVNEQFF. Written as DNA, the CDR3 is TGTGCCAGCAGCTTGTCTATAGTCAATGAGCAGTTCTTC. The chain links TRBV5-5 to TRBJ2-1; D remains ambiguous. Germline CDR1 SGHKS, CDR2 YYEKEE (reference sequence). This CDR3 has 13 amino acids. V lost 1 base and J lost 6, with 8 bases in between. The complete variable domain, with remaining parts taken from reference TRBV5-5 and TRBJ2-1, reads DAGVTQSPTHLIKTRGQQVTLRCSPISGHKSVSWYQQVLGQGPQFIFQYYEKEERGRGNFPDRFSARQFPNYSSELNVNALLLGDSALYLCASSLSIVNEQFFGPGTRLTVL.

The genes are TRBV6-5 and TRBJ2-1, with D perhaps given as TRBD1 or TRBD2 (6 bases each). The CDR3 runs 14 residues. The V gene's germline CDR1 is MNHEY and CDR2 SVGAGI. The V end lost 11 bases, the J end lost 4 bases, and 18 bases lay between the germline ends. The CDR3 DNA reads as TGTGCCTGCCGCCGGGGGCGGACTTACAATGAGCAGTTCTTC. This codes for CACRRGRTYNEQFF.

This clone was seen just once. V and J are TRBV7-9 and TRBJ1-3; tentative D call: TRBD1 (5 bases). Germline assignment: CDR1 SEHNR and CDR2 FQNEAQ (reference sequence). V lost 8 bases, J lost 0 bases, and 14 bases lay in between. The CDR3 extends over 15 amino acids. The CDR3 DNA reads as TGTGCCAGCTCCCTTGAGGGGTTCTCTGGAAACACCATATATTTT. It specifies CASSLEGFSGNTIYF.

This chain connects TRBV6-1 to TRBJ2-2; 11 positions match TRBD2. Germline loops: CDR1 MNHNS, CDR2 SASEGT. J lost 4 bases, V lost 7 bases, and 5 bases had no gene match. The CDR3 spans 15 residues. This CDR3 reads CASKLAGEITGELFF. CDR3 DNA: TGTGCCAGCAAACTAGCGGGGGAGATCACCGGGGAGCTGTTTTTT.